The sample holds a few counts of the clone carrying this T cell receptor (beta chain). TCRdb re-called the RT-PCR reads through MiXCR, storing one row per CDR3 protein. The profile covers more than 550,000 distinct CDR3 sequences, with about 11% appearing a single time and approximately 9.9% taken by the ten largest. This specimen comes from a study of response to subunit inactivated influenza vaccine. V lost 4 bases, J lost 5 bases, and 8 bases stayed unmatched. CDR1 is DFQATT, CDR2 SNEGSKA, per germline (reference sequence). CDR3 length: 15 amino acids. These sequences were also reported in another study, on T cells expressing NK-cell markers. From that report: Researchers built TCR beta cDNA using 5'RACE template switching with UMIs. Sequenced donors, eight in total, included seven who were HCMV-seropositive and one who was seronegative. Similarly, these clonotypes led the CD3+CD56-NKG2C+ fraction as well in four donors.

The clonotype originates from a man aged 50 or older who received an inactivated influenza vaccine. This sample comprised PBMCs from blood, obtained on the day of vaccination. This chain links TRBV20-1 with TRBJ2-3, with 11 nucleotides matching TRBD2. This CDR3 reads CSATTGTSGVDTQYF. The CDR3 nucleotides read TGCAGTGCTACAACCGGGACTAGCGGTGTAGATACGCAGTATTTT.